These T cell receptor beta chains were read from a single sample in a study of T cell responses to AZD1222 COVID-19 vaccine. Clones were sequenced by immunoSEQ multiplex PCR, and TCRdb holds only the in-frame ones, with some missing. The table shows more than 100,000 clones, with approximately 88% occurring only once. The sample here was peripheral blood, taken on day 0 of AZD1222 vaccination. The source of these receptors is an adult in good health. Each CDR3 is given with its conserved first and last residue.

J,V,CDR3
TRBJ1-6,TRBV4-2,CASSQRDSASNSPLHF
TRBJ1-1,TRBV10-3,CAISREGTEAFF
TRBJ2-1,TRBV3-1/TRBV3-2,CASSQGGLAGGSSSYNEQFF
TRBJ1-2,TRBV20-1,CSARDYGYTF
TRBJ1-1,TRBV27,CASSPGVGSNTEAFF
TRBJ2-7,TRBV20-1,CSASAGYEQYF
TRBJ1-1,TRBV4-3,CASSQVGQLGTEAFF
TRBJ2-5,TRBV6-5,CASSNEVETQYF
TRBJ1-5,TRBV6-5,CASTLEEGTPQHF
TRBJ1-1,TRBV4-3,CASSRGQGQGNTEAFF
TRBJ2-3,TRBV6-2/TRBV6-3,CASSWTSGGGTQYF
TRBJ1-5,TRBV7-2,CASSPAGSGNQPQHF
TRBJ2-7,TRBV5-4,CASSLYGTYEQYF
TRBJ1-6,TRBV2,CASKQDSLYNSPLHF
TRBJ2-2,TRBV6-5,CASRLAENTGELFF
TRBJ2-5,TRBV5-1,CASSLVGQKQETQYF
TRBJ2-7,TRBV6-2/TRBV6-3,CASSYATQRDLSYEQYF
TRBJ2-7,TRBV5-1,CASSLSAGGDEQYF
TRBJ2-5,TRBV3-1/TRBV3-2,CASSQAGAQYQETQYF
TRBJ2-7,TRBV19,CASSIQTGTAIFGQYF
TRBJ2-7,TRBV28,CASSPTSGGSYEQYF
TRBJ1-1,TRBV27,CASSSYTGMNTEAFF
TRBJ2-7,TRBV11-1,CASSSTDSSYEQYF
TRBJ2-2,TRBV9,CASSGRESTGELFF
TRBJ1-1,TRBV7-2,CASSPWRGFNFMNTEAFF
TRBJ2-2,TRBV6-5,CASSYGGPNTGELFF
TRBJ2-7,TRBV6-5,CASSYSITGVQYF
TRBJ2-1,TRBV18,CASSPGILSGSTPYNEQFF
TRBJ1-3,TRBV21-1,CASSKEQGGSSGNTIYF
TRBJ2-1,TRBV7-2,CASSPRDILRNNEQFF
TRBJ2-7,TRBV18,CAGGGTANPYEQYF
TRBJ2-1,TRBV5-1,CASSSDSSSYNEQFF
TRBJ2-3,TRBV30,CAWSSTGLSTDTQYF
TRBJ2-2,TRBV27,CASSLLAGGPAGELFF
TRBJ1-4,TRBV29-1,CSVAVGNEKLFF
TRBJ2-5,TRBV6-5,CASSSPTSGQETQYF
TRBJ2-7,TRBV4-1,CASSQPRTGNSREQYF
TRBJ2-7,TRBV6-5,CASRLGSGSWEQYF
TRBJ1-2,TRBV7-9,CASSPRTGVGYGYTF
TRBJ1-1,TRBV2,CASRLLNTEAFF
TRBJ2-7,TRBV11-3,CASSSGRGEYEQYF
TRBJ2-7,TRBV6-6,CASSTGTGGAYEQYF